A selection of T cell receptor beta chains follows, all from one sample in a study of cytomegalovirus exposure and HLA in healthy donors. Measured with immunoSEQ multiplex PCR; TCRdb has only the in-frame clones, and not every one. The sample consists of under 140,000 clones, 80% of them appearing once. Sequencing was carried out using PBMCs. The receptors shown here come from a woman aged 55-70 years in good health and CMV-seropositive. The CDR3 runs from the conserved cysteine through the conserved F or W. The D gene is left open where the match is weak. Not every row has a clone size; where given, it reads once, few, many or a size class.

v_call: TRBV27; j_call: TRBJ2-1; d_call: TRBD2; clone_size: -; cdr3_aa: CASSLFGTSGRSPYNEQFF; cdr3_nt: TGTGCCAGCAGTTTATTCGGGACTAGCGGGAGATCCCCCTACAATGAGCAGTTCTTC
v_call: TRBV19; j_call: TRBJ2-1; d_call: TRBD1; clone_size: -; cdr3_aa: CASKEDRGGGNEQFF; cdr3_nt: TGTGCCAGTAAAGAGGACAGGGGAGGTGGTAATGAGCAGTTCTTC
v_call: TRBV28; j_call: TRBJ2-7; d_call: -; clone_size: -; cdr3_aa: CASSTTGSSYEQYF; cdr3_nt: TGTGCCAGCAGTACAACAGGGAGCTCCTACGAGCAGTACTTC
v_call: TRBV5-1; j_call: TRBJ1-1; d_call: TRBD1; clone_size: -; cdr3_aa: CASRPGTGGWQAFF; cdr3_nt: TGCGCCAGCAGACCAGGGACAGGTGGTTGGCAAGCTTTCTTT
v_call: TRBV7-9; j_call: TRBJ1-1; d_call: TRBD1; clone_size: -; cdr3_aa: CASSLDGTGLYDTEAFF; cdr3_nt: TGTGCCAGCAGCTTAGATGGGACAGGGTTATATGACACTGAAGCTTTCTTT
v_call: TRBV9; j_call: TRBJ2-7; d_call: TRBD2; clone_size: -; cdr3_aa: CASSVGGRATYEQYF; cdr3_nt: TGTGCCAGCAGCGTAGGTGGGAGGGCCACGTACGAGCAGTACTTC
v_call: TRBV6-6; j_call: TRBJ2-7; d_call: TRBD2; clone_size: few; cdr3_aa: CASSPLAVGSYEQYF; cdr3_nt: TGTGCCAGCAGCCCCCTAGCGGTGGGCTCCTACGAGCAGTACTTC
v_call: TRBV7-2; j_call: TRBJ2-2; d_call: TRBD2; clone_size: -; cdr3_aa: CASSLVGGAGDITGELFF; cdr3_nt: TGTGCCAGCAGCTTAGTGGGTGGCGCGGGAGATATCACCGGGGAGCTGTTTTTT
v_call: TRBV4-2; j_call: TRBJ1-5; d_call: TRBD1; clone_size: -; cdr3_aa: CASSQDGTGYQPQHF; cdr3_nt: TGTGCCAGCAGCCAAGACGGGACAGGATATCAGCCCCAGCATTTT
v_call: TRBV28; j_call: TRBJ1-1; d_call: -; clone_size: -; cdr3_aa: CASSLYREIAEAFF; cdr3_nt: TGTGCCAGCAGTTTATATAGGGAGATCGCTGAAGCTTTCTTT
v_call: TRBV6-1; j_call: TRBJ1-3; d_call: -; clone_size: many; cdr3_aa: CASSEGTINTIYF; cdr3_nt: TGTGCCAGCAGTGAAGGGACAATAAACACCATATATTTT
v_call: TRBV7-3; j_call: TRBJ2-3; d_call: -; clone_size: -; cdr3_aa: CASSLQDTQYF; cdr3_nt: TGTGCCAGCAGCTTACAAGATACGCAGTATTTT
v_call: TRBV2; j_call: TRBJ2-2; d_call: TRBD1; clone_size: -; cdr3_aa: CASKDRGRPGELFF; cdr3_nt: TGTGCCAGCAAAGACAGGGGGCGGCCCGGGGAGCTGTTTTTT
v_call: TRBV9; j_call: TRBJ2-3; d_call: -; clone_size: -; cdr3_aa: CASSVSSTDTQYF; cdr3_nt: TGTGCCAGCAGCGTATCTAGCACAGATACGCAGTATTTT
v_call: TRBV6-5; j_call: TRBJ1-1; d_call: -; clone_size: -; cdr3_aa: CASSYSSRGGTEAFF; cdr3_nt: TGTGCCAGCAGTTACTCGTCCAGGGGCGGCACTGAAGCTTTCTTT
v_call: TRBV7-3; j_call: TRBJ2-5; d_call: TRBD2; clone_size: -; cdr3_aa: CASSSIPGGETQYF; cdr3_nt: TGTGCCAGCAGCTCAATACCGGGAGGGGAGACCCAGTACTTC
v_call: TRBV27; j_call: TRBJ2-7; d_call: -; clone_size: -; cdr3_aa: CASSIQGHDYEQYF; cdr3_nt: TGTGCCAGCAGTATACAGGGTCACGACTACGAGCAGTACTTC
v_call: TRBV30; j_call: TRBJ1-5; d_call: -; clone_size: once; cdr3_aa: CAWSPRDNQPQHF; cdr3_nt: TGTGCCTGGAGCCCCCGGGACAATCAGCCCCAGCATTTT
v_call: TRBV11-2; j_call: TRBJ1-1; d_call: -; clone_size: -; cdr3_aa: CASSPPPGVTEAFF; cdr3_nt: TGTGCCAGCAGCCCCCCTCCGGGGGTCACTGAAGCTTTCTTT
v_call: TRBV29-1; j_call: TRBJ2-7; d_call: TRBD1; clone_size: -; cdr3_aa: CSVLRDRDTYEQYF; cdr3_nt: TGCAGCGTTCTCCGGGACAGGGATACCTACGAGCAGTACTTC
v_call: TRBV28; j_call: TRBJ2-3; d_call: TRBD1; clone_size: -; cdr3_aa: CASRADRGSTDTQYF; cdr3_nt: TGTGCCAGCAGAGCCGACAGGGGGAGCACAGATACGCAGTATTTT
v_call: TRBV10-1; j_call: TRBJ2-7; d_call: TRBD1; clone_size: -; cdr3_aa: CASSESWGTGGKYF; cdr3_nt: TGCGCCAGCAGTGAGTCGTGGGGCACAGGGGGCAAGTACTTC
v_call: TRBV6-5; j_call: TRBJ2-1; d_call: -; clone_size: -; cdr3_aa: CASSYSAVSYNEQFF; cdr3_nt: TGTGCCAGCAGTTACTCGGCTGTCTCCTACAATGAGCAGTTCTTC
v_call: TRBV7-8; j_call: TRBJ2-5; d_call: -; clone_size: -; cdr3_aa: CASSLGRLRETQYF; cdr3_nt: TGTGCCAGCAGCTTAGGCAGGTTGAGAGAGACCCAGTACTTC
v_call: TRBV7-7; j_call: TRBJ1-4; d_call: -; clone_size: once; cdr3_aa: CASSLGPRGTDEKLFF; cdr3_nt: TGTGCTAGCAGCTTAGGGCCGCGGGGGACCGATGAAAAACTGTTTTTT
v_call: TRBV13; j_call: TRBJ2-7; d_call: -; clone_size: -; cdr3_aa: CASSLGDKTYEQYF; cdr3_nt: TGTGCCAGCAGCTTAGGGGACAAGACGTACGAGCAGTACTTC
v_call: TRBV13; j_call: TRBJ2-7; d_call: TRBD2; clone_size: -; cdr3_aa: CASSSLGTSGREQYF; cdr3_nt: TGTGCCAGCAGCTCGTTAGGGACTAGCGGGAGGGAGCAGTACTTC
v_call: TRBV9; j_call: TRBJ2-7; d_call: -; clone_size: -; cdr3_aa: CASSADSEQYF; cdr3_nt: TGTGCCAGCAGTGCCGACAGCGAGCAGTACTTC